These 22 T cell receptor beta chains came from one sample sequenced in a study of shared clonotypes between healthy human individuals. TCRdb's copy holds only in-frame clones and misses some; the assay was immunoSEQ multiplex PCR. The sample has about 2,100,000 clones; under 95% are singletons. Naive CD8 cells, CD45RO-negative and positively selected for CCR7, excluded terminally differentiated effector memory CD45RA+ cells. Input material: naive CD8+ T cells from PBMCs. These TCRs come from a young man in good health. Some clones in this sample may be carry-over from other donors' samples.

The chain combines TRBV1 with TRBJ2-2. TRBV1 is recorded as a pseudogene. The CDR3 has 19 residues. CDR3 amino acids: CTSSQILPRAAGDTGELFF. In nucleotides, the CDR3 is TGCACCAGCAGCCAAATCCTCCCACGGGCAGCAGGAGACACCGGGGAGCTGTTTTTT.

The V gene is TRBV30, the J gene TRBJ1-2; 10 nucleotides align to TRBD1. V shed 5 bases, J shed 3 bases, and the junction held 3 bases outside the gene matches. This CDR3 region has 13 residues. Germline V gene data show CDR1 as GTSNPN and CDR2 as SVGIG (reference sequence). CDR3 sequence: CAWGTGVDYGYTF. The CDR3, as DNA: TGTGCCTGGGGGACAGGGGTCGACTATGGCTACACCTTC. The variable domain in full, with the rest retrieved from reference TRBV30 and TRBJ1-2, is SQTIHQWPATLVQPVGSPLSLECTVEGTSNPNLYWYRQAAGRGLQLLFYSVGIGQISSEVPQNLSASRPQDRQFILSSKKLLLSDSGFYLCAWGTGVDYGYTFGSGTRLTVV.

The rearrangement joins TRBV6-1 to TRBJ1-2, with D unclear. V lost 6 bases, J lost 3 bases, and 8 bases lay in between. The CDR3 runs to 12 residues. Germline V gene data show CDR1 as MNHNS and CDR2 as SASEGT. Written as DNA, the CDR3 is TGTGCCAGCAGGAGAGCGGACTATGGCTACACCTTC. It specifies CASRRADYGYTF.

This rearrangement joins TRBV5-5 to TRBJ2-1; no definite D call. This CDR3 is built from 13 residues. Per germline, CDR1 SGHKS and CDR2 YYEKEE (reference sequence). The V end lost 6 bases, the J end lost 6 bases, and 13 bases lay between the germline ends. CDR3: CASTQSVRNEQFF. DNA of the CDR3: TGTGCCAGCACCCAGTCGGTCCGCAATGAGCAGTTCTTC.

The V call is TRBV4-3, the J call TRBJ2-1; 12 nucleotides agree with TRBD2. The trim removed 3 bases at V and 7 bases at J, leaving 4 bases unmatched. Germline loops: CDR1 LGHNA, CDR2 YSLEER. This CDR3 has 15 residues. The CDR3 loop reads CASSHGTSGWNEQFF. The CDR3 DNA follows: TGCGCCAGCAGCCACGGGACTAGCGGGTGGAATGAGCAGTTCTTC.

The rearrangement uses TRBV7-8 and TRBJ1-2; TRBD1 agrees at 9 bases. CDR1 and CDR2 from the germline V gene are SGHVS and FQNEAQ. This CDR3 is 17 amino acids long. V was pared by 1 base and J by 3 bases, with 9 bases of the junction left unmatched. CDR3 sequence: CASSLGTGTGIHYGYTF. CDR3 DNA sequence: TGTGCCAGCAGCTTAGGAACTGGGACAGGGATCCACTATGGCTACACCTTC.

V and J are TRBV6-5 and TRBJ2-1; a weak D match, TRBD2 (6 bases). Trimming removed 5 bases from V and 3 bases from J, with 14 bases in between. Per germline, CDR1 MNHEY and CDR2 SVGAGI. CDR3 length equals 15 residues. The CDR3 protein is CASSPRGNNYNEQFF. CDR3 in DNA: TGTGCCAGCAGTCCCCGGGGGAACAACTACAATGAGCAGTTCTTC.

V and J are TRBV4-3 and TRBJ2-2; 7 bases are a match to TRBD1. After removal of 0 bases from V and 5 bases from J, the junction contained 12 bases not matched to a gene. CDR3 size: 18 residues. CDR1 and CDR2 from the germline V gene are LGHNA and YSLEER. The CDR3 here is CASSQDHDRVVWTGELFF. In nucleotides, the CDR3 is TGCGCCAGCAGCCAAGATCACGACAGGGTCGTTTGGACCGGGGAGCTGTTTTTT.

This clone was observed once. The chain combines TRBV4-1 with TRBJ2-7; D not resolved. V lost 3 bases and J lost 3, with 9 bases in between. This CDR3 spans 13 amino acids. Germline V gives CDR1 MGHRA, CDR2 YSYEKL. The CDR3 bases are TGCGCCAGCAGCCAGCGCGACCGCTACGAGCAGTACTTC. It specifies CASSQRDRYEQYF.

This clone came up once. The rearrangement joins TRBV10-3 to TRBJ2-1; D uncertain. The length of the CDR3 is 16 residues. The ends were cut back, 4 bases at V and 6 bases at J, with 19 bases in the middle. Germline V gene data show CDR1 as ENHRY and CDR2 as SYGVKD. The CDR3 DNA follows: TGTGCCATCAGTGCCGTCGGGCCGGATGACGGCAATGAGCAGTTCTTC. Translated: CAISAVGPDDGNEQFF.

Only a few counts were recorded for this clone. The V call is TRBV7-9, the J call TRBJ1-1; D gene uncertain. Per germline, CDR1 SEHNR and CDR2 FQNEAQ (reference sequence). V lost 6 bases to trimming and J lost 1 base, with 6 bases between them. The CDR3 totals 12 residues. CDR3 in amino acids: CASSHGNTEAFF. The CDR3 bases are TGTGCCAGCAGTCATGGGAACACTGAAGCTTTCTTT.

The rearrangement joins TRBV12-5 to TRBJ2-1; 10 nucleotides agree with TRBD1. Germline CDR1 and CDR2: LGHNT and FRNRAP. V lost 4 bases, J lost 6 bases, and 0 bases stayed unmatched. The length of the CDR3 is 13 residues. The CDR3 DNA is TGTGCTAGTGGTTGGGACAGGGGCAATGAGCAGTTCTTC. Its translation: CASGWDRGNEQFF.

The chain combines TRBV7-9 with TRBJ2-7; a possible D gene is TRBD2 (5 bases). The ends were cut back, 3 bases at V and 2 bases at J, with 17 bases in the middle. CDR1 is SEHNR and CDR2 is FQNEAQ in the germline V gene (reference sequence). CDR3 length: 16 residues. The CDR3 is CASSFSGILPPYEQYF. The CDR3 DNA is TGTGCCAGCAGCTTTTCGGGGATCCTCCCGCCCTACGAGCAGTACTTC.

CDR3 sequence reads: CASGFSQETQYF. DNA for the CDR3: TGTGCTAGTGGTTTTTCCCAAGAGACCCAGTACTTC. The chain is built from TRBV12-5 and TRBJ2-5, with D unresolved. The germline V and J ends were trimmed by 3 bases and 1 base, with 3 bases remaining between them. CDR1 is LGHNT and CDR2 is FRNRAP in the germline V gene. The CDR3 runs 12 residues.

The rearrangement joins TRBV27 to TRBJ1-2; possible D gene TRBD1, 5 bases. V was clipped by 5 bases and J by 4 bases, with 20 bases between them. Per the germline V gene, CDR1 is MNHEY and CDR2 is SMNVEV (reference sequence). CDR3 length: 16 residues. CDR3 sequence reads: CASSLLRDPGRYGYTF. As DNA, the CDR3 is TGTGCCAGCAGTCTCCTCCGGGACCCCGGGCGCTATGGCTACACCTTC.

The chain uses TRBV28 and TRBJ2-7, with unresolved D. Trimming shortened V by 2 bases and J by 0 bases, and 11 bases separated the two germline ends. Per the germline V gene, CDR1 is MDHEN and CDR2 is SYDVKM. The CDR3 is made up of 15 amino acids. In nucleotides, the CDR3 is TGTGCCAGCAGTTTAATCCCCAGGAGCTCCTACGAGCAGTACTTC. It translates to CASSLIPRSSYEQYF.

The chain links TRBV19 to TRBJ1-4, with TRBD1 matching 10 bases. The CDR3 contains 17 residues. V shed 5 bases and J 6 bases; nucleotides not matched to a gene: 12. Germline lookup yields CDR1 LNHDA and CDR2 SQIVND (reference sequence). The CDR3 loop is CASSPLGQGSNDEKLFF. The CDR3 coding sequence is TGTGCCAGTAGTCCCCTGGGACAGGGGTCGAATGATGAAAAACTGTTTTTT.

This sequence joins TRBV15 and TRBJ2-1, with TRBD1 identical over 12 bases. V gave up 8 bases and J gave up 12 bases; unmatched junction bases: 11. The CDR3 loop spans 14 amino acids. The germline V gene encodes CDR1 LNHNV and CDR2 YYDKDF (reference sequence). The CDR3 sequence: CATGPGQGASRQFF. Here the CDR3 DNA reads TGTGCCACCGGACCGGGACAGGGGGCATCTCGGCAGTTCTTC.

This CDR3 reads CASSIDGFSEQFF. Here the CDR3 DNA reads TGTGCCAGCAGCATCGATGGGTTTAGTGAGCAGTTCTTC. The gene calls are TRBV28 and TRBJ2-1; D is unclear. This CDR3 has 13 amino acids. The V end lost 6 bases, the J end lost 9 bases, and 15 bases lay between the germline ends. In germline, CDR1 is MDHEN, CDR2 SYDVKM.

The count of this clone is one. The rearrangement joins TRBV5-1 to TRBJ1-1; 9 bases are shared with TRBD1. Germline-derived CDR1 and CDR2 are SGHRS and YFSETQ. The CDR3 consists of 16 residues. The J segment lost 4 bases and the V segment lost 4 bases, leaving 11 bases of the junction unmatched. The CDR3 here is CASSPWVQDRGTEAFF. CDR3 nucleotides: TGCGCCAGCAGCCCGTGGGTCCAGGACAGGGGCACTGAAGCTTTCTTT.

Only a few counts were recorded for this clone. The chain has TRBV30 and TRBJ1-5; perhaps TRBD1 as D (6 bases). Germline CDR1 is GTSNPN and CDR2 is SVGIG (reference sequence). V lost 2 bases, J lost 5 bases, and 13 bases lay in between. The CDR3 is 14 amino acids. In DNA form, the CDR3 reads TGTGCCTGGAGTTTGCTCGAGGGGGATCAGCCCCAGCATTTT. This sequence encodes CAWSLLEGDQPQHF.

This clone has just a few counts. The V and J genes are TRBV30 and TRBJ1-1; 7 bases align to TRBD1. V shed 5 bases, J shed 4 bases, and the junction held 13 bases outside the gene matches. The CDR3 totals 15 residues. Germline lookup yields CDR1 GTSNPN and CDR2 SVGIG (reference sequence). The CDR3 DNA sequence: TGTGCCTGGGTCGGCATTCAGGGGGGAGGCACTGAAGCTTTCTTT. It specifies CAWVGIQGGGTEAFF.